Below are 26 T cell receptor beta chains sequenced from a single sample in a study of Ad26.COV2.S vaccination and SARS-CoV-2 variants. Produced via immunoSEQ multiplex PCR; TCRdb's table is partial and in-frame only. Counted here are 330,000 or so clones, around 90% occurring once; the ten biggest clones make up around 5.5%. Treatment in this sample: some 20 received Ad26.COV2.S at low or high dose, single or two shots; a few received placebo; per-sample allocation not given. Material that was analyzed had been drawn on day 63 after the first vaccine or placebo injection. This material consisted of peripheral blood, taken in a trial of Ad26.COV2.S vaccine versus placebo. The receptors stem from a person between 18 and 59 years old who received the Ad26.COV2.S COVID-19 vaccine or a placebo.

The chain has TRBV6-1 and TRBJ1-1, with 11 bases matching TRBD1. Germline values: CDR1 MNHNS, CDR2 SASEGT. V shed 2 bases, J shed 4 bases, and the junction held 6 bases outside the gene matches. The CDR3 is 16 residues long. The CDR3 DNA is TGTGCCAGCAGTGAAAACCCGGGACAGGGGGGCACTGAAGCTTTCTTT. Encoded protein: CASSENPGQGGTEAFF.

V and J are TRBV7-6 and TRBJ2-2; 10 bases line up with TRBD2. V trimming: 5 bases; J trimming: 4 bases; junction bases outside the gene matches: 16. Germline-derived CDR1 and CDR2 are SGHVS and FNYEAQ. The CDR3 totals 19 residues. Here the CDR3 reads CASSKNSALASGSTGELFF. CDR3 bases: TGTGCCAGCAGCAAAAACTCAGCTCTCGCTAGCGGGAGCACCGGGGAGCTGTTTTTT.

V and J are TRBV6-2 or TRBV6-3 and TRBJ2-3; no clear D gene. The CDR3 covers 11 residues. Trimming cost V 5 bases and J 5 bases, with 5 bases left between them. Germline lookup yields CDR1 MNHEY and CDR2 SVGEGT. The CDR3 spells CASSRLDTQYF. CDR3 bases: TGTGCCAGCAGTCGACTAGATACGCAGTATTTT.

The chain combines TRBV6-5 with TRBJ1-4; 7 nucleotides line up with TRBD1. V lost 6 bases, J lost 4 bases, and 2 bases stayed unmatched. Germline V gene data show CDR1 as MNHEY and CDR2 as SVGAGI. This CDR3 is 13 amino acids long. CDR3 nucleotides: TGTGCCAGCAGGGGACAGTTTAATGAAAAACTGTTTTTT. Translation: CASRGQFNEKLFF.

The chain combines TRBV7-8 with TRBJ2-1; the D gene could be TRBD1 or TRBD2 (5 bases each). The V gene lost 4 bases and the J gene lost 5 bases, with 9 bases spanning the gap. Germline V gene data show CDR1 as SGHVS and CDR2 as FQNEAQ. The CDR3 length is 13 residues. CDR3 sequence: CASSSGPDNEQFF. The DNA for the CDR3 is TGTGCCAGCAGCTCGGGACCGGACAATGAGCAGTTCTTC.

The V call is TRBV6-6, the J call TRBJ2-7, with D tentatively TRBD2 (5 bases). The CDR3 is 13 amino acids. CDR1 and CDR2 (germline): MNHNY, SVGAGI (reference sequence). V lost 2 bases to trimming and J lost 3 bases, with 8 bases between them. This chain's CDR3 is CASSYDGVYEQYF. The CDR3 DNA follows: TGTGCCAGCAGTTACGACGGGGTCTACGAGCAGTACTTC.

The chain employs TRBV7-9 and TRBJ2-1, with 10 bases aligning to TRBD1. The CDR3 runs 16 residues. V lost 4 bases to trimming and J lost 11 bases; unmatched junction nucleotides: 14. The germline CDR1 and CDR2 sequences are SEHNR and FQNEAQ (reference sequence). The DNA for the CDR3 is TGTGCCAGCAGCTCAACCGGGACAGGGGATAGGGGGAAGCAGTTCTTC. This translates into CASSSTGTGDRGKQFF.

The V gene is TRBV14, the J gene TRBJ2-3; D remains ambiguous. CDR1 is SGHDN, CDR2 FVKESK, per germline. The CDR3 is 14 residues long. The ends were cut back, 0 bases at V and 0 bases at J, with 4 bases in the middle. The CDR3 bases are TGTGCCAGCAGCCAAGATCTAAGCACAGATACGCAGTATTTT. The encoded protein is CASSQDLSTDTQYF.

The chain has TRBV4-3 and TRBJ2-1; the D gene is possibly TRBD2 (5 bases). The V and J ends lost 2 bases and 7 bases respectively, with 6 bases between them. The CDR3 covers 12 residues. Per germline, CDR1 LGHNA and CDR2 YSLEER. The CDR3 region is CASSQSGNEQFF. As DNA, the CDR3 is TGCGCCAGCAGCCAATCGGGGAATGAGCAGTTCTTC.

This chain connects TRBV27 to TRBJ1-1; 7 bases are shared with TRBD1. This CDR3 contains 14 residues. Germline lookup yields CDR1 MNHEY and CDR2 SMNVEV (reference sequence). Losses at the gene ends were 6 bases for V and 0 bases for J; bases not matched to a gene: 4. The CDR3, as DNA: TGTGCCAGCAGCCGGGACAGACTGAACACTGAAGCTTTCTTT. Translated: CASSRDRLNTEAFF.

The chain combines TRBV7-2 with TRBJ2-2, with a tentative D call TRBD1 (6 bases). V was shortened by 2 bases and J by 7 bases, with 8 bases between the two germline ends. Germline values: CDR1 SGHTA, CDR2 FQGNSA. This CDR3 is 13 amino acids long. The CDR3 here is CASSLRGSGELFF. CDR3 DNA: TGTGCCAGCAGCTTAAGGGGGAGCGGGGAGCTGTTTTTT.

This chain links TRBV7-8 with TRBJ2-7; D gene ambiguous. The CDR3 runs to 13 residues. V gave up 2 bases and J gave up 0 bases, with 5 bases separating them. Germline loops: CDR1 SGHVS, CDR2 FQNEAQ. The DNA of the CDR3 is TGTGCCAGCAGCTTAACCAACTCCTACGAGCAGTACGTC. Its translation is CASSLTNSYEQYV.

For the CDR3, the DNA is TGTGCCAGTAGTCTCCCGACTTACAATGAGCAGTTCTTC. As protein: CASSLPTYNEQFF. The chain employs TRBV19 and TRBJ2-1; D ambiguous. CDR1 is LNHDA, CDR2 SQIVND, per germline (reference sequence). V was trimmed by 5 bases and J by 4 bases, leaving 9 bases between them. This CDR3 is built from 13 residues.

For the CDR3, the DNA is TGTGCCAGCAGTTTTATAGAACCCGCGAACACCGGGGAGCTGTTTTTT. This encodes CASSFIEPANTGELFF. The chain uses TRBV28 and TRBJ2-2; D gene ambiguous. V gave up 3 bases and J gave up 0 bases, with 11 bases separating them. Germline CDR1 MDHEN, CDR2 SYDVKM. The CDR3 spans 16 residues.

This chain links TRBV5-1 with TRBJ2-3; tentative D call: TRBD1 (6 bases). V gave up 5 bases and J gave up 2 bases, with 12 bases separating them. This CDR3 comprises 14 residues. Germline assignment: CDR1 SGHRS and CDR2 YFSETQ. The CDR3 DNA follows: TGCGCCAGCAGGCCGGGACACCTCACAGATACGCAGTATTTT. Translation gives CASRPGHLTDTQYF.

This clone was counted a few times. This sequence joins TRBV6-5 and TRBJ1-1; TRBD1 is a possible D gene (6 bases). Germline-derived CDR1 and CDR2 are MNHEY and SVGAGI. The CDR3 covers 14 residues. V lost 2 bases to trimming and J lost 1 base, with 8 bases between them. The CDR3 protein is CASSYGQTNTEAFF. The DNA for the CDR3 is TGTGCCAGCAGTTACGGACAGACGAACACTGAAGCTTTCTTT.

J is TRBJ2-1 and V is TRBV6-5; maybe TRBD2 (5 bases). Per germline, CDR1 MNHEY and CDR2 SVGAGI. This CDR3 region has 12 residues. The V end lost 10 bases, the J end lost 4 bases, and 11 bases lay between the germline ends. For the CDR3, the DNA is TGTGCCACGTGGGGAGCTTACAATGAGCAGTTCTTC. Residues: CATWGAYNEQFF.

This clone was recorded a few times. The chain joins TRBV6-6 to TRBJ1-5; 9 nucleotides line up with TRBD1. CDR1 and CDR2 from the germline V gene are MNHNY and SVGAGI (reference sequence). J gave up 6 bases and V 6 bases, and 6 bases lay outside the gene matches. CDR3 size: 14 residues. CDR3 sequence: CASRDGTGSQPQHF. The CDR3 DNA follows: TGTGCCAGCAGGGATGGGACAGGGTCTCAGCCCCAGCATTTT.

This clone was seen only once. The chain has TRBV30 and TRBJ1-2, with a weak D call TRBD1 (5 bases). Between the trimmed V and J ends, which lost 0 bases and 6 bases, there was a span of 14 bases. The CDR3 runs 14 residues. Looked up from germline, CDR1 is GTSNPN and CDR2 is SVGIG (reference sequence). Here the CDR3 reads CAWSVLRGGNGYTF. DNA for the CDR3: TGTGCCTGGAGTGTACTTAGGGGTGGAAATGGCTACACCTTC.

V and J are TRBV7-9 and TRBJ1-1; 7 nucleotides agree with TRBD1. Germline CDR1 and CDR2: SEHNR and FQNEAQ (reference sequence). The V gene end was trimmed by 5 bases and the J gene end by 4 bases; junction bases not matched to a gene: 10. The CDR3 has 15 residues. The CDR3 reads CASSLGTGTATEAFF. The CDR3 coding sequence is TGTGCCAGCAGCCTAGGAACCGGGACAGCCACTGAAGCTTTCTTT.

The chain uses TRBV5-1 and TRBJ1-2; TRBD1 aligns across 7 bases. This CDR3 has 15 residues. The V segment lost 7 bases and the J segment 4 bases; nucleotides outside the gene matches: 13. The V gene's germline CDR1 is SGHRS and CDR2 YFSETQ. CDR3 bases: TGCGCCAGCTCGATCGGGACAGCAGACATCTATGGCTACACCTTC. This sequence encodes CASSIGTADIYGYTF.

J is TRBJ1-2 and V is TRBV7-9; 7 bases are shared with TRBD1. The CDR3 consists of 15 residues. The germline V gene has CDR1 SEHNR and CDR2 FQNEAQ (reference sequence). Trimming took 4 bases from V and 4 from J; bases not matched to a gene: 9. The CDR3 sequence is CASSSTGSNFYGYTF. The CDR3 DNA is TGTGCCAGCAGCTCGACAGGGTCAAACTTCTATGGCTACACCTTC.

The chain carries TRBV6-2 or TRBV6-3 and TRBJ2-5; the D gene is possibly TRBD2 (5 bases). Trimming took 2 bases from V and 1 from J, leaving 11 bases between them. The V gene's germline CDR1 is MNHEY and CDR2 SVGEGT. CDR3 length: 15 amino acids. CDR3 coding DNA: TGTGCCAGCAGTTACAAGCGGCCCGGCCAAGAGACCCAGTACTTC. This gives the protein CASSYKRPGQETQYF.

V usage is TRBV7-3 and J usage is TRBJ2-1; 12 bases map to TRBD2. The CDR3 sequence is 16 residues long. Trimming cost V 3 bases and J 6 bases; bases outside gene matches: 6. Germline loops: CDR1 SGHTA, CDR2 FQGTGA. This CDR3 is CASSFLAGGPPNEQFF. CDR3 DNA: TGTGCCAGCAGCTTTCTAGCGGGAGGGCCTCCCAATGAGCAGTTCTTC.

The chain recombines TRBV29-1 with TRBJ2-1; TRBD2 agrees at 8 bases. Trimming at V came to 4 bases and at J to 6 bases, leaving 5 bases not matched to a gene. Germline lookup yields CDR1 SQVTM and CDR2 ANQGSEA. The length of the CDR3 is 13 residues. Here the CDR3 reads CSVVAGNVNEQFF. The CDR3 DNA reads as TGCAGCGTTGTAGCGGGAAATGTCAATGAGCAGTTCTTC.

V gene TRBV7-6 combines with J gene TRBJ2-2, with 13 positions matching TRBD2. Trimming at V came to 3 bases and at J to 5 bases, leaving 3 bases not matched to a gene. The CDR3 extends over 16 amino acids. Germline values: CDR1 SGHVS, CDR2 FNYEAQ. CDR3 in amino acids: CASSLSGLAGTGELFF. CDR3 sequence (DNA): TGTGCCAGCAGCTTGTCGGGACTAGCGGGGACCGGGGAGCTGTTTTTT.